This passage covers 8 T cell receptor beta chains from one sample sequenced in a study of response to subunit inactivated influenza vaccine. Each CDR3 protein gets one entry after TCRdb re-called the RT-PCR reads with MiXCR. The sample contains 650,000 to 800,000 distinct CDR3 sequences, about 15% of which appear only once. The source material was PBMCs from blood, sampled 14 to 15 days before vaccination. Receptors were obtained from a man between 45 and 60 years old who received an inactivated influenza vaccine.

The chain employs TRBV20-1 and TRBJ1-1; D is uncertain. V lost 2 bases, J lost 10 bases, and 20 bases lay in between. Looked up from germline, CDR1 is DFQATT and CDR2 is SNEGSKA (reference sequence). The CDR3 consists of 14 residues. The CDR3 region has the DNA TGCAGTGCTAGACCTTTGGACCCGGCACTTGGAGCTTTCTTT. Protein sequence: CSARPLDPALGAFF.

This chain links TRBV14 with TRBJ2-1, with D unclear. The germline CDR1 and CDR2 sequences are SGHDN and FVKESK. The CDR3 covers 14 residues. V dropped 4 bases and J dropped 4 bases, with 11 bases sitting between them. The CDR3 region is CASSPSAGYNEQFF. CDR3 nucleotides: TGTGCCAGCAGCCCTTCGGCCGGGTACAATGAGCAGTTCTTC.

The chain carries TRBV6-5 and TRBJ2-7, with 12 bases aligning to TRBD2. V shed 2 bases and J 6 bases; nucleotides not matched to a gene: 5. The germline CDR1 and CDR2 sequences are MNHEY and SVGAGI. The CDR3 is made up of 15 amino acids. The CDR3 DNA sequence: TGTGCCAGCAGTTACGGTTCTAGCGGGGGGGCCGAGCAGTACTTC. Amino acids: CASSYGSSGGAEQYF.

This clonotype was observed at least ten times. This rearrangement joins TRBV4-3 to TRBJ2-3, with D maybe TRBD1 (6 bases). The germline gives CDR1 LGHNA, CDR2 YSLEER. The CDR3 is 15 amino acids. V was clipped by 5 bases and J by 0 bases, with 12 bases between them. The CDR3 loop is CASSERDTSTDTQYF. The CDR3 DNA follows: TGCGCCAGCAGCGAACGGGACACAAGCACAGATACGCAGTATTTT.

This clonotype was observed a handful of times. The CDR3 protein is CASRTPDRLGTEAFF. CDR3 DNA: TGTGCCAGCAGAACACCCGACAGGTTGGGAACTGAAGCTTTCTTT. The chain employs TRBV6-2 or TRBV6-3 and TRBJ1-1; maybe TRBD1 (6 bases). CDR3 length: 15 residues. Germline V gene data show CDR1 as MNHEY and CDR2 as SVGEGT. V lost 6 bases and J 5 bases, leaving 19 bases between the germline ends.

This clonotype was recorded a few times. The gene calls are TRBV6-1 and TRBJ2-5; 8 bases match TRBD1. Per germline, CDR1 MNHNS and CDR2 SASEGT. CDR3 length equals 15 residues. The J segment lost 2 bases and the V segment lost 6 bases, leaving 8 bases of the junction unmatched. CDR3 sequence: CASRIGQGGQETQYF. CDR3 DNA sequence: TGTGCCAGCAGGATAGGACAGGGTGGTCAAGAGACCCAGTACTTC.

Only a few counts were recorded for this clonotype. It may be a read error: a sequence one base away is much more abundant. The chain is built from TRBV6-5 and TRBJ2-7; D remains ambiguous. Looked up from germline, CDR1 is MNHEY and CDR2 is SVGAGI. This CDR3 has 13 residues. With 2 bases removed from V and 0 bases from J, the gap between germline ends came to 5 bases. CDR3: CASSYRDSYEQYF. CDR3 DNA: TGTGCCAGCAGTTACAGGGACTCCTACGAGCAGTACTTC.

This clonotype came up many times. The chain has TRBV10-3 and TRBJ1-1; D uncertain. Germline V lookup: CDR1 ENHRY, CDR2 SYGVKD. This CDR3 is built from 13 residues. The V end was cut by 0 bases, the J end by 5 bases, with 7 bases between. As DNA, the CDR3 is TGTGCCATCAGTGAGTCGAGGGAGACTGAAGCTTTCTTT. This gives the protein CAISESRETEAFF.